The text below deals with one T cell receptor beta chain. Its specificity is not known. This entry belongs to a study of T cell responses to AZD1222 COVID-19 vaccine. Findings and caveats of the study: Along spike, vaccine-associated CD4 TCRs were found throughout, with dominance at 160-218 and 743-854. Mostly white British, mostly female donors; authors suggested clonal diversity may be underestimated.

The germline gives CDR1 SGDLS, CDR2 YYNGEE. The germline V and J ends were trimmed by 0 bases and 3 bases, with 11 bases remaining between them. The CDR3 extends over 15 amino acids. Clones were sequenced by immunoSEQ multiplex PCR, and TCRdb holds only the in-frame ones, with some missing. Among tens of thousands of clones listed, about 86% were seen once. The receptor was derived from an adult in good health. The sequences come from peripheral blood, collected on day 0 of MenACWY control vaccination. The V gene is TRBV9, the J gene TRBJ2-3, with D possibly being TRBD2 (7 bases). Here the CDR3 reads CASSVAGGRTDTQYF. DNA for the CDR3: TGTGCCAGCAGCGTAGCGGGGGGCAGGACAGATACGCAGTATTTT. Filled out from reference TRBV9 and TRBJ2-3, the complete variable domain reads DSGVTQTPKHLITATGQRVTLRCSPRSGDLSVYWYQQSLDQGLQFLIQYYNGEERAKGNILERFSAQQFPDLHSELNLSSLELGDSALYFCASSVAGGRTDTQYFGPGTRLTVL.